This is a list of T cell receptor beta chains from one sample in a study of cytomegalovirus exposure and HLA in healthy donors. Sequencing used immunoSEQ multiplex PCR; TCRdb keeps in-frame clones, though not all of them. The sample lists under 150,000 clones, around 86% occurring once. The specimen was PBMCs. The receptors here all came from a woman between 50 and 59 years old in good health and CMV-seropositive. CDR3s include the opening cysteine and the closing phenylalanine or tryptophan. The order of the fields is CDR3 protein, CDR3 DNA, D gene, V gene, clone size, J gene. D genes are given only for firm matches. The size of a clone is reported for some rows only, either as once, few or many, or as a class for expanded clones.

cdr3_aa: CASSTGGRQNTEAFF
cdr3_nt: TGTGCCAGTAGTACGGGTGGGAGGCAGAACACTGAAGCTTTCTTT
d_call: -
v_call: TRBV19
clone_size: -
j_call: TRBJ1-1

cdr3_aa: CASSWYRVETQYF
cdr3_nt: TGTGCCAGCAGCTGGTACAGGGTTGAGACCCAGTACTTC
d_call: -
v_call: TRBV5-4
clone_size: -
j_call: TRBJ2-5

cdr3_aa: CASSLMANQSYEQYF
cdr3_nt: TGTGCCAGCAGCTTGATGGCAAACCAATCCTACGAGCAGTACTTC
d_call: -
v_call: TRBV5-6
clone_size: -
j_call: TRBJ2-7

cdr3_aa: CASSLATGGGGYTF
cdr3_nt: TGTGCCAGCAGCTTAGCAACAGGGGGAGGAGGCTACACCTTC
d_call: TRBD1
v_call: TRBV7-2
clone_size: -
j_call: TRBJ1-2

cdr3_aa: CASSLGIEAGEKGDF
cdr3_nt: TGTGCCAGCAGCTTAGGAATAGAAGCTGGAGAGAAAGGGGATTTT
d_call: -
v_call: TRBV7-8
clone_size: once
j_call: TRBJ1-5

cdr3_aa: CASSLALRYEQYF
cdr3_nt: TGCGCCAGCAGCTTGGCACTCAGGTACGAGCAGTACTTC
d_call: -
v_call: TRBV5-1
clone_size: few
j_call: TRBJ2-7

cdr3_aa: CASTPGGWVYGYTF
cdr3_nt: TGTGCCAGTACCCCTGGCGGGTGGGTTTATGGCTACACCTTC
d_call: -
v_call: TRBV19
clone_size: -
j_call: TRBJ1-2

cdr3_aa: CSVPPGREGGETQYF
cdr3_nt: TGCAGCGTCCCCCCGGGGCGGGAGGGCGGGGAGACCCAGTACTTC
d_call: TRBD2
v_call: TRBV29-1
clone_size: -
j_call: TRBJ2-5

cdr3_aa: CASSPPSQALTEAFF
cdr3_nt: TGTGCCAGCTCACCACCAAGCCAAGCCCTTACTGAAGCTTTCTTT
d_call: -
v_call: TRBV18
clone_size: -
j_call: TRBJ1-1

cdr3_aa: CASSKPGTGGSGYTF
cdr3_nt: TGTGCCAGCAGTAAGCCCGGGACAGGGGGATCTGGCTACACCTTC
d_call: TRBD1
v_call: TRBV9
clone_size: few
j_call: TRBJ1-2

cdr3_aa: CASSLRAGAGSGNTIYF
cdr3_nt: TGTGCCAGCAGTTTAAGAGCGGGCGCAGGCTCTGGAAACACCATATATTTT
d_call: -
v_call: TRBV27
clone_size: -
j_call: TRBJ1-3

cdr3_aa: CASSPTGNTEAFF
cdr3_nt: TGTGCCAGCTCGCCAACAGGGAACACTGAAGCTTTCTTT
d_call: -
v_call: TRBV18
clone_size: -
j_call: TRBJ1-1

cdr3_aa: CTSSSRTLRRGSPLHF
cdr3_nt: TGCACCAGCAGCTCTAGGACCCTTAGACGGGGTTCACCCCTCCACTTT
d_call: -
v_call: TRBV1
clone_size: few
j_call: TRBJ1-6

cdr3_aa: CASSLGLAYEQYF
cdr3_nt: TGTGCCAGCAGCTTAGGCCTAGCCTACGAGCAGTACTTC
d_call: -
v_call: TRBV7-2
clone_size: -
j_call: TRBJ2-7

cdr3_aa: CSARSGQEQYF
cdr3_nt: TGCAGTGCTAGATCTGGACAGGAGCAGTACTTC
d_call: -
v_call: TRBV20-1
clone_size: -
j_call: TRBJ2-7

cdr3_aa: CASSPGTGLQETQYF
cdr3_nt: TGTGCCAGCAGTCCAGGGACAGGCCTACAAGAGACCCAGTACTTC
d_call: TRBD1
v_call: TRBV28
clone_size: -
j_call: TRBJ2-5

cdr3_aa: CASSLDRDSYNEQFF
cdr3_nt: TGTGCCAGCAGCTTAGACAGGGATTCCTACAATGAGCAGTTCTTC
d_call: -
v_call: TRBV7-8
clone_size: -
j_call: TRBJ2-1

cdr3_aa: CASKLAGDTDTQYF
cdr3_nt: TGTGCCAGCAAACTAGCGGGAGACACAGATACGCAGTATTTT
d_call: TRBD2
v_call: TRBV28
clone_size: -
j_call: TRBJ2-3

cdr3_aa: CASSPYTDTQYF
cdr3_nt: TGTGCCAGCAGCCCCTACACAGATACGCAGTATTTT
d_call: -
v_call: TRBV28
clone_size: -
j_call: TRBJ2-3

cdr3_aa: CASSSSLDRAYEQYF
cdr3_nt: TGTGCCAGCAGCTCTAGCCTCGACAGGGCTTACGAGCAGTACTTC
d_call: TRBD1
v_call: TRBV13
clone_size: once
j_call: TRBJ2-7

cdr3_aa: CAWSVGDFEAFF
cdr3_nt: TGTGCCTGGAGTGTTGGGGACTTTGAAGCTTTCTTT
d_call: -
v_call: TRBV30
clone_size: -
j_call: TRBJ1-1

cdr3_aa: CASSLVASGMVEQFF
cdr3_nt: TGTGCCAGCAGTTTAGTAGCCAGCGGGATGGTTGAGCAGTTCTTC
d_call: TRBD2
v_call: TRBV27
clone_size: -
j_call: TRBJ2-1

cdr3_aa: CASRPQVESQPQHF
cdr3_nt: TGTGCCAGCAGACCCCAGGTGGAAAGTCAGCCCCAGCATTTT
d_call: -
v_call: TRBV27
clone_size: -
j_call: TRBJ1-5

cdr3_aa: CASSLARGRVDEQYF
cdr3_nt: TGTGCCAGCAGCTTAGCGAGGGGGCGCGTCGACGAGCAGTACTTC
d_call: TRBD1
v_call: TRBV7-2
clone_size: -
j_call: TRBJ2-7

cdr3_aa: CASSPIAGGPNGQFF
cdr3_nt: TGCGCCAGCAGCCCGATAGCGGGGGGGCCCAACGGGCAGTTCTTC
d_call: TRBD2
v_call: TRBV5-1
clone_size: -
j_call: TRBJ2-1

cdr3_aa: CASSSHRQGTAFF
cdr3_nt: TGTGCCAGTAGTTCCCACCGACAGGGGACGGCTTTCTTT
d_call: TRBD1
v_call: TRBV19
clone_size: once
j_call: TRBJ1-1

cdr3_aa: CSSTSGPSGQFF
cdr3_nt: TGCAGCTCGACTAGCGGGCCGTCGGGGCAGTTCTTC
d_call: TRBD2
v_call: TRBV29-1
clone_size: -
j_call: TRBJ2-1

cdr3_aa: CASSVIGTGDVRNTIYF
cdr3_nt: TGTGCCAGCAGCGTGATTGGGACAGGAGACGTTAGAAACACCATATATTTT
d_call: TRBD1
v_call: TRBV5-6
clone_size: -
j_call: TRBJ1-3

cdr3_aa: CASSTTGKAYEQYF
cdr3_nt: TGTGCCAGCTCCACTACCGGGAAAGCCTACGAGCAGTACTTC
d_call: -
v_call: TRBV28
clone_size: -
j_call: TRBJ2-7

cdr3_aa: CASSATGGFVEQYF
cdr3_nt: TGTGCCAGCAGCGCCACCGGGGGGTTCGTCGAGCAGTACTTC
d_call: TRBD2
v_call: TRBV9
clone_size: -
j_call: TRBJ2-7

cdr3_aa: CASLDSGSETQYF
cdr3_nt: TGTGCCAGCTTAGATAGCGGGAGCGAGACCCAGTACTTC
d_call: TRBD2
v_call: TRBV25-1
clone_size: -
j_call: TRBJ2-5

cdr3_aa: CASSLSTGTEAFF
cdr3_nt: TGTGCCAGCAGTTTAAGTACGGGCACTGAAGCTTTCTTT
d_call: -
v_call: TRBV27
clone_size: few
j_call: TRBJ1-1

cdr3_aa: CASSRQSGANVLTF
cdr3_nt: TGTGCCAGCAGTAGACAGTCTGGGGCCAACGTCCTGACTTTC
d_call: -
v_call: TRBV7-9
clone_size: -
j_call: TRBJ2-6

cdr3_aa: CASSLGSGIYNEQFF
cdr3_nt: TGTGCCAGCAGCTTGGGGAGCGGAATTTACAATGAGCAGTTCTTC
d_call: -
v_call: TRBV5-4
clone_size: -
j_call: TRBJ2-1

cdr3_aa: CASSLGSYATDTQYF
cdr3_nt: TGTGCCAGCAGCTTAGGGAGTTATGCGACAGATACGCAGTATTTT
d_call: -
v_call: TRBV7-3
clone_size: -
j_call: TRBJ2-3

cdr3_aa: CASSQDKGSGPDTQYF
cdr3_nt: TGTGCCAGCAGCCAAGATAAAGGATCAGGCCCAGATACGCAGTATTTT
d_call: -
v_call: TRBV14
clone_size: -
j_call: TRBJ2-3

cdr3_aa: CASSLRQNTEAFF
cdr3_nt: TGTGCCAGCAGCTTAAGACAGAACACTGAAGCTTTCTTT
d_call: -
v_call: TRBV7-3
clone_size: once
j_call: TRBJ1-1

cdr3_aa: CASSLTGFEAFF
cdr3_nt: TGTGCCAGCAGTCTGACAGGGTTTGAAGCCTTCTTT
d_call: TRBD1
v_call: TRBV2
clone_size: -
j_call: TRBJ1-1

cdr3_aa: CATSRDSGDEQYF
cdr3_nt: TGTGCCACCAGCAGAGATTCAGGCGACGAGCAGTACTTC
d_call: -
v_call: TRBV15
clone_size: -
j_call: TRBJ2-7

cdr3_aa: CASSTGFNQPQHF
cdr3_nt: TGTGCCAGCAGTACGGGGTTCAATCAGCCCCAGCATTTT
d_call: -
v_call: TRBV9
clone_size: few
j_call: TRBJ1-5

cdr3_aa: CASRRGTGELFF
cdr3_nt: TGTGCCAGCAGGCGGGGCACCGGGGAGCTGTTTTTT
d_call: -
v_call: TRBV6-1
clone_size: -
j_call: TRBJ2-2

cdr3_aa: CAISVLSGSDGEQYF
cdr3_nt: TGTGCCATCAGTGTACTTAGCGGGAGTGACGGCGAGCAGTACTTC
d_call: TRBD2
v_call: TRBV10-3
clone_size: -
j_call: TRBJ2-7

cdr3_aa: CASSLVEGPYEQYF
cdr3_nt: TGCGCCAGCAGCTTGGTAGAGGGCCCCTACGAGCAGTACTTC
d_call: -
v_call: TRBV5-1
clone_size: -
j_call: TRBJ2-7

cdr3_aa: CAISERYGRDYEQYF
cdr3_nt: TGTGCCATCAGTGAGAGGTATGGCAGGGACTACGAGCAGTACTTC
d_call: -
v_call: TRBV10-3
clone_size: -
j_call: TRBJ2-7

cdr3_aa: CAGSRGIDGYTF
cdr3_nt: TGTGCCGGATCTAGGGGAATCGATGGCTACACCTTC
d_call: -
v_call: TRBV28
clone_size: -
j_call: TRBJ1-2

cdr3_aa: CASSVESGQGYEQYF
cdr3_nt: TGTGCCAGCAGCGTAGAATCCGGACAGGGCTACGAGCAGTACTTC
d_call: TRBD1
v_call: TRBV9
clone_size: -
j_call: TRBJ2-7

cdr3_aa: CASSVVSDSYNEQFF
cdr3_nt: TGTGCCAGCAGCGTAGTGTCAGATTCCTACAATGAGCAGTTCTTC
d_call: -
v_call: TRBV9
clone_size: -
j_call: TRBJ2-1

cdr3_aa: CASSFQANEKLFF
cdr3_nt: TGCGCCAGCAGCTTCCAGGCGAATGAAAAACTGTTTTTT
d_call: -
v_call: TRBV5-1
clone_size: once
j_call: TRBJ1-4

cdr3_aa: CASSLWVTGWNEQFF
cdr3_nt: TGTGCCAGCAGCTTATGGGTGACTGGGTGGAATGAGCAGTTCTTC
d_call: -
v_call: TRBV7-9
clone_size: -
j_call: TRBJ2-1

cdr3_aa: CASSPHDGTAYEQYF
cdr3_nt: TGTGCCAGCAGTCCCCACGACGGGACAGCCTACGAGCAGTACTTC
d_call: TRBD1
v_call: TRBV28
clone_size: -
j_call: TRBJ2-7

cdr3_aa: CASGKRGGTDTQYF
cdr3_nt: TGTGCTAGTGGGAAGCGGGGAGGCACAGATACGCAGTATTTT
d_call: TRBD2
v_call: TRBV12-5
clone_size: -
j_call: TRBJ2-3

cdr3_aa: CASMRDSGNEQFF
cdr3_nt: TGTGCCAGCATGAGGGATTCGGGCAATGAGCAGTTCTTC
d_call: -
v_call: TRBV2
clone_size: few
j_call: TRBJ2-1

cdr3_aa: CASSPGTGDNQPQHF
cdr3_nt: TGTGCCAGCAGTCCCGGGACAGGGGATAATCAGCCCCAGCATTTT
d_call: TRBD1
v_call: TRBV6-1
clone_size: -
j_call: TRBJ1-5

cdr3_aa: CASSEMGQGPYGYTF
cdr3_nt: TGTGCCAGCAGTGAAATGGGACAGGGGCCCTATGGCTACACCTTC
d_call: TRBD1
v_call: TRBV6-1
clone_size: few
j_call: TRBJ1-2

cdr3_aa: CSVEGLGEQYF
cdr3_nt: TGCAGCGTGGAGGGCCTGGGCGAGCAGTACTTC
d_call: -
v_call: TRBV29-1
clone_size: once
j_call: TRBJ2-7

cdr3_aa: CAWSKQGGTEAFF
cdr3_nt: TGTGCCTGGAGTAAGCAGGGGGGCACTGAAGCTTTCTTT
d_call: TRBD1
v_call: TRBV30
clone_size: -
j_call: TRBJ1-1

cdr3_aa: CASSAQGPGELFF
cdr3_nt: TGTGCCAGCAGCGCACAGGGTCCCGGGGAGCTGTTTTTT
d_call: -
v_call: TRBV5-5
clone_size: -
j_call: TRBJ2-2

cdr3_aa: CASSSTRRGPLTEAFF
cdr3_nt: TGTGCCAGCAGCTCTACCCGTAGGGGGCCGTTAACTGAAGCTTTCTTT
d_call: TRBD1
v_call: TRBV11-2
clone_size: -
j_call: TRBJ1-1